The TCR beta chain described here comes from a study of neoadjuvant anti-PD-1 for oral cavity cancer. Notes on the study in general: After neoadjuvant nivolumab, PBMC T cell clonality was significantly higher in non-responders than responders. TCR analyses covered only three patients per response group.

Six replicates per PBMC sample, mostly from 480 ng of genomic DNA. Only in-frame clones appear in the TCRdb table, and some are missing; sequencing was by immunoSEQ multiplex PCR. The data hold 11,000 to 15,000 clones, with 65% to 80% observed a single time. Germline CDR1 reads MNHEY; CDR2 reads SVGAGI. The CDR3 consists of 15 residues. J lost 8 bases, V lost 1 base, and 8 bases had no gene match. This clone was seen once. Its specificity is not known. The sample's time point: after neoadjuvant nivolumab, at surgical resection. The chain joins TRBV6-5 to TRBJ1-2; 9 bases line up with TRBD1. This receptor was taken from a person aged 40 to 85 with oral cavity squamous cell carcinoma. Sequenced material: PBMCs, taken after nivolumab (anti-PD-1) treatment. CDR3 in amino acids: CASSYWKTGGDGYTF. The CDR3 nucleotides read TGTGCCAGCAGTTACTGGAAGACAGGGGGAGACGGCTACACCTTC.